Each of the 32 T cell receptor beta chains below was sequenced from the same sample in a study of PD-1 blockade in classical Hodgkin lymphoma. Generated by immunoSEQ multiplex PCR, the TCRdb table keeps only in-frame clones and is missing some. The sample carries about 3,200 clones, roughly 70% recorded once. Regarding time point: newly diagnosed, previously untreated cHL patient sample. Magnetic negative selection isolated CD8+ T cells from thawed PBMCs. Specimen: CD8+ T cells from blood. These receptors originate from a human donor with classical Hodgkin lymphoma.

This sequence joins TRBV5-1 and TRBJ2-3, with D tentatively TRBD1 (6 bases). CDR3 length: 14 amino acids. V was shortened by 2 bases and J by 3 bases, with 10 bases between the two germline ends. The germline CDR1 and CDR2 sequences are SGHRS and YFSETQ. The CDR3 sequence is CASSFGQKTDTQYF. In DNA form, the CDR3 reads TGCGCCAGCAGCTTCGGACAGAAAACAGATACGCAGTATTTT.

This rearrangement joins TRBV19 to TRBJ1-2; 9 nucleotides align to TRBD1. This CDR3 has 16 residues. V shed 5 bases and J 1 base; nucleotides not matched to a gene: 8. The germline V gene encodes CDR1 LNHDA and CDR2 SQIVND (reference sequence). DNA for the CDR3: TGTGCCAGTAGTCCGAGGACAGGGGAGGATAACTATGGCTACACCTTC. It translates to CASSPRTGEDNYGYTF.

As for this clone: A far more abundant clone sits one base away, making this likely a read error. The rearrangement joins TRBV5-3 to TRBJ2-7; 15 nucleotides line up with TRBD2. TRBV5-3 is recorded as an ORF, its role being uncertain. This CDR3 spans 15 amino acids. J lost 7 bases, V lost 0 bases, and 2 bases had no gene match. The CDR3 sequence: CARSLEGLAGGEQYF. The CDR3 DNA sequence: TGTGCCAGAAGCTTGGAGGGACTAGCGGGAGGTGAGCAGTACTTC.

The rearrangement links TRBV28 to TRBJ1-5, with TRBD1 as a possible D gene (5 bases). This CDR3 comprises 17 residues. Looked up from germline, CDR1 is MDHEN and CDR2 is SYDVKM. Deletions cut 5 bases from V and 0 bases from J, with 17 bases between. CDR3 region: CASSTQFRDHSNQPQHF. The DNA of the CDR3 is TGTGCCAGCAGTACACAATTCAGGGATCATAGCAATCAGCCCCAGCATTTT.

This CDR3 is CASSDKMDKDRGADTQYF. In DNA, the CDR3 is TGTGCCAGCAGTGATAAGATGGATAAGGACCGTGGCGCAGATACGCAGTATTTT. The genes are TRBV6-1 and TRBJ2-3; D is undetermined. V was shortened by 3 bases and J by 4 bases, with 23 bases between the two germline ends. Germline CDR1 reads MNHNS; CDR2 reads SASEGT. The CDR3 runs to 18 residues.

The CDR3: CASSASGYEQYF. CDR3 nucleotide sequence: TGTGCCAGCAGTGCAAGCGGCTACGAGCAGTACTTC. The J gene is TRBJ2-7, the V gene TRBV2; D perhaps matches TRBD2 (5 bases). From germline, CDR1 is SNHLY and CDR2 FYNNEI. The CDR3 covers 12 residues. The V and J ends lost 4 bases and 3 bases respectively, with 7 bases between them.

The chain is built from TRBV25-1 and TRBJ2-1; 15 nucleotides agree with TRBD2. V was pared by 7 bases and J by 10 bases, with 11 bases of the junction left unmatched. CDR1 is MGHDK and CDR2 is SYGVNS in the germline V gene. There are 16 residues in the CDR3. In DNA, the CDR3 is TGTGCCAGCACACCTAAGGGACTAGCGGGGGGAGGGGAGCAGTTCTTC. Translation gives CASTPKGLAGGGEQFF.

Only one count was recorded for this clone. V and J are TRBV6-6 and TRBJ2-7; TRBD1 might be the D (6 bases). The CDR3 sequence is 12 residues long. Per germline, CDR1 MNHNY and CDR2 SVGAGI (reference sequence). V was pared by 5 bases and J by 3 bases, with 8 bases between. The CDR3 DNA reads TGTGCCAGCAGTCGGACAGTCTACGAGCAGTACTTC. Its translation is CASSRTVYEQYF.

The genes are TRBV11-3 and TRBJ2-1; D unclear. V was trimmed by 2 bases and J by 6 bases, leaving 8 bases between them. Germline V lookup: CDR1 SGHNT, CDR2 YENEEA. This CDR3 has 13 amino acids. CDR3 in amino acids: CASSLSKFNEQFF. CDR3 DNA: TGTGCCAGCAGCTTAAGTAAGTTCAATGAGCAGTTCTTC.

By share of the sample, this clone is large. J is TRBJ2-6 and V is TRBV2, with a weak D call TRBD2 (5 bases). Germline V CDR1 and CDR2: SNHLY, FYNNEI. V was cut by 7 bases and J by 2 bases, with 9 bases left in between. The CDR3 runs to 14 residues. CDR3 DNA: TGTGCCAGCACCCCCGGGGCTGGGGCCAACGTCCTGACTTTC. Encoded protein: CASTPGAGANVLTF.

This clone has only one observation. The chain links TRBV6-1 to TRBJ1-1; 10 nucleotides line up with TRBD1. CDR1 is MNHNS and CDR2 is SASEGT in the germline V gene. Trimming at V came to 1 base and at J to 4 bases, leaving 0 bases not matched to a gene. The CDR3 extends over 14 amino acids. CDR3: CASSEGTGGTEAFF. CDR3 bases: TGTGCCAGCAGTGAAGGGACAGGGGGCACTGAAGCTTTCTTT.

The gene calls are TRBV25-1 and TRBJ1-4; unclear D gene. Trimming took 3 bases from V and 6 from J, leaving 14 bases between them. CDR1 and CDR2 from the germline V gene are MGHDK and SYGVNS. This CDR3 comprises 15 residues. The CDR3 protein is CASSETTSAYEKLFF. Here the CDR3 DNA reads TGTGCCAGCAGTGAGACGACGAGCGCGTATGAAAAACTGTTTTTT.

The genes are TRBV15 and TRBJ1-1; TRBD1 matches 9 bases. The CDR3 sequence is 18 residues long. The V gene's germline CDR1 is LNHNV and CDR2 YYDKDF (reference sequence). Germline trimming cut 4 bases from V and 1 base from J; bases unmatched to any gene: 13. As DNA, the CDR3 is TGTGCCACCAGCATCCTAGAACTACAGGACAGGGGGAACACTGAAGCTTTCTTT. It encodes CATSILELQDRGNTEAFF.

The CDR3 region is CASSLAGGAEQYF. The CDR3 region has the DNA TGTGCCAGCAGCTTGGCCGGGGGCGCCGAGCAGTACTTC. The chain links TRBV11-2 to TRBJ2-7; D assignment may be TRBD1 or TRBD2 (6 bases each). With 3 bases removed from V and 6 bases from J, the gap between germline ends came to 12 bases. Germline V gene data show CDR1 as SGHAT and CDR2 as FQNNGV. This CDR3 has 13 amino acids.

The chain carries TRBV29-1 and TRBJ2-3; 7 positions agree with TRBD2. The CDR3 contains 15 residues. V lost 6 bases and J lost 0; bases outside the gene matches: 9. Germline-derived CDR1 and CDR2 are SQVTM and ANQGSEA. CDR3 bases: TGCAGCGTCCAACCTAGCGGTACTAGCACAGATACGCAGTATTTT. Residues: CSVQPSGTSTDTQYF.

The genes are TRBV7-9 and TRBJ1-5; D unresolved. In germline, CDR1 is SEHNR, CDR2 FQNEAQ (reference sequence). V was clipped by 4 bases and J by 5 bases, with 12 bases between them. This CDR3 spans 14 amino acids. CDR3 region: CASSSSAGDQPQHF. The CDR3, as DNA: TGTGCCAGCAGCTCGTCTGCCGGGGATCAGCCCCAGCATTTT.

This chain uses TRBV28 with TRBJ2-7, with D maybe TRBD1 (5 bases). V shed 3 bases and J shed 5 bases, with 17 bases lying between them. Germline assignment: CDR1 MDHEN and CDR2 SYDVKM. This CDR3 contains 15 residues. CDR3 nucleotide sequence: TGTGCCAGCAGTTTGAATTGGCAGGGCGGCCACGAGCAGTACTTC. Protein: CASSLNWQGGHEQYF.

This chain uses TRBV6-4 with TRBJ2-3; TRBD2 aligns across 7 bases. The V gene end was trimmed by 3 bases and the J gene end by 3 bases; junction bases not matched to a gene: 0. The CDR3 has 13 residues. CDR1 MRHNA and CDR2 SNTAGT come from the germline V gene. CDR3: CASSERETDTQYF. In DNA form, the CDR3 reads TGTGCCAGCAGTGAGCGGGAGACAGATACGCAGTATTTT.

The chain has TRBV5-1 and TRBJ2-7; D gene unclear. V lost 0 bases to trimming and J lost 3 bases, with 19 bases between them. The CDR3 extends over 17 amino acids. From germline, CDR1 is SGHRS and CDR2 YFSETQ. CDR3 DNA: TGCGCCAGCAGCTTGGAAGGCACAGTTTCTCTTCTCTACGAGCAGTACTTC. Translation: CASSLEGTVSLLYEQYF.

This rearrangement joins TRBV29-1 to TRBJ2-7; D may be TRBD1 (6 bases). Germline lookup yields CDR1 SQVTM and CDR2 ANQGSEA. Trimming shortened V by 5 bases and J by 5 bases, and 22 bases separated the two germline ends. This CDR3 comprises 15 residues. The CDR3 DNA is TGCAGCGTTACGAACCCCCAGGGGATCGCAGACGAGCAGTACTTC. This gives the protein CSVTNPQGIADEQYF.

The chain joins TRBV2 to TRBJ2-7; D perhaps matches TRBD2 (7 bases). V lost 2 bases to trimming and J lost 6 bases, with 17 bases between them. The CDR3 loop spans 15 amino acids. In germline, CDR1 is SNHLY, CDR2 FYNNEI. The CDR3 DNA reads TGTGCCAGCAGTGAAATTAAGGGGGGAGGGGGCGAGCAGTACTTC. It translates to CASSEIKGGGGEQYF.

The chain has TRBV6-1 and TRBJ2-1; 8 bases match TRBD1. Germline loops: CDR1 MNHNS, CDR2 SASEGT. This CDR3 has 15 amino acids. Germline trimming cut 3 bases from V and 3 bases from J; bases unmatched to any gene: 4. The CDR3 DNA reads as TGTGCCAGCAGTGACGGGACAGGAGACTACAATGAGCAGTTCTTC. It encodes CASSDGTGDYNEQFF.

J is TRBJ2-6 and V is TRBV9, with D perhaps matching TRBD1 (5 bases). Germline V gives CDR1 SGDLS, CDR2 YYNGEE. The CDR3 sequence is 17 residues long. Trimming removed 4 bases at V and 2 bases at J, with 16 bases between. CDR3: CASSKQVLLTGANVLTF. In nucleotides, the CDR3 is TGTGCCAGCAGCAAACAGGTTCTCCTCACTGGGGCCAACGTCCTGACTTTC.

Details on this clone: This likely traces to a read error, being one base from a far larger clone. This rearrangement joins TRBV7-9 to TRBJ2-7; D possibly corresponds to TRBD2 (6 bases). The CDR3 is 16 residues long. Trimming removed 5 bases at V and 3 bases at J, with 20 bases between. The germline V gene encodes CDR1 SEHNR and CDR2 FQNEAQ (reference sequence). CDR3 nucleotides: TGTGCCAGCAGCCAAGAGGGACTGGAGGGATTCTACGAGCAGTACTTC. Residues: CASSQEGLEGFYEQYF.

A word on this clone: The junction shows a germline mismatch at one end, possibly a read error. The chain joins TRBV6-5 to TRBJ2-1; D possibly corresponds to TRBD2 (5 bases). This CDR3 has 14 residues. The germline V gene encodes CDR1 MNHEY and CDR2 SVGAGI. CDR3 nucleotides: TGTGCCAGCAATTACTCGTCGACTACCAATGAGCAGTTCTTC. Amino acid sequence: CASNYSSTTNEQFF.

CDR3 DNA sequence: TGTGCCATCAGTGACGGGACGTCAGAGGGGTCACCCCTCCACTTT. This gives the protein CAISDGTSEGSPLHF. The genes are TRBV10-3 and TRBJ1-6; a weak D match, TRBD1 (5 bases). CDR3 length: 15 amino acids. Germline assignment: CDR1 ENHRY and CDR2 SYGVKD. V was clipped by 3 bases and J by 10 bases, with 16 bases between them.

The gene calls are TRBV11-2 and TRBJ2-1, with D possibly TRBD2 on 7 matching bases. Germline assignment: CDR1 SGHAT and CDR2 FQNNGV. CDR3 length: 16 residues. Between the trimmed V and J ends, which lost 5 bases and 6 bases, there was a span of 20 bases. DNA for the CDR3: TGTGCCAGCAGCGTAGCGCCTCAGGGAGGGGGCAATGAGCAGTTCTTC. Its protein product is CASSVAPQGGGNEQFF.

This chain connects TRBV5-1 to TRBJ2-7; 9 nucleotides match TRBD2. CDR1 and CDR2 (germline): SGHRS, YFSETQ. Unmatched junction bases numbered 13, after V lost 4 bases and J lost 5 bases. The CDR3 spans 16 residues. CDR3 DNA: TGCGCCAGCAGCCGGGTCGGGGCGGGAGGGCCTCACGAGCAGTACTTC. Protein sequence: CASSRVGAGGPHEQYF.

A word on this clone: Different DNA sequences within this sample yield the same CDR3. This chain joins TRBV6-1 and TRBJ1-1, with D perhaps TRBD1 (6 bases). Trimming took 3 bases from V and 2 from J, leaving 13 bases between them. This CDR3 is built from 15 residues. From germline, CDR1 is MNHNS and CDR2 SASEGT. Here the CDR3 DNA reads TGTGCCAGCAGTGACGGCAGAGGGGGAAACACTGAAGCTTTCTTT. Its protein is CASSDGRGGNTEAFF.

This clone was picked up a small number of times. The rearrangement links TRBV5-8 to TRBJ1-5, with D maybe TRBD1 (5 bases). The V end was cut by 4 bases, the J end by 7 bases, with 9 bases between. CDR3 length: 12 residues. Germline CDR1 and CDR2: SGHTS and YDEGEE. CDR3 DNA: TGTGCCAGCAGCGCAGGGTTGCAGCCCCAGCATTTT. This gives the protein CASSAGLQPQHF.

The chain carries TRBV28 and TRBJ2-6; perhaps TRBD1 as D (6 bases). The CDR3 runs 18 residues. V lost 2 bases to trimming and J lost 4 bases, with 18 bases between them. The germline V gene encodes CDR1 MDHEN and CDR2 SYDVKM. The CDR3 DNA reads as TGTGCCAGCAGTTTAGTTGGGGGCCTGACGTCGGGGGCCAACGTCCTGACTTTC. Translation gives CASSLVGGLTSGANVLTF.

This clone was counted between two and nine times. The chain combines TRBV28 with TRBJ2-7; 11 positions agree with TRBD2. CDR3 length: 15 residues. V shed 7 bases and J 0 bases; nucleotides not matched to a gene: 5. CDR1 and CDR2 (germline): MDHEN, SYDVKM. The CDR3: CASKVSGRVSYEQYF. The CDR3 DNA sequence: TGTGCCAGCAAGGTTAGCGGGAGGGTCTCCTACGAGCAGTACTTC.